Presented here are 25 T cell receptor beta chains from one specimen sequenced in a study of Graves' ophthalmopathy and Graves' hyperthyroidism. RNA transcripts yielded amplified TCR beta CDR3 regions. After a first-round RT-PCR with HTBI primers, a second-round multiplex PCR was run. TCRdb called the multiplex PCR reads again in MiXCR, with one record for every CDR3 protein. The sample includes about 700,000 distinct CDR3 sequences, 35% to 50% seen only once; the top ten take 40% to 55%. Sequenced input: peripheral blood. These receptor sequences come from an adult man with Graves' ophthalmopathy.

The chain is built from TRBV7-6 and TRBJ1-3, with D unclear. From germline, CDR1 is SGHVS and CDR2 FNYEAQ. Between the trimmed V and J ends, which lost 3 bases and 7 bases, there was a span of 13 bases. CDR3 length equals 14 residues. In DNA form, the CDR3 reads TGTGCCAGCAGCTTGTTATCTCTCGGGAACACCATATATTTT. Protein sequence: CASSLLSLGNTIYF.

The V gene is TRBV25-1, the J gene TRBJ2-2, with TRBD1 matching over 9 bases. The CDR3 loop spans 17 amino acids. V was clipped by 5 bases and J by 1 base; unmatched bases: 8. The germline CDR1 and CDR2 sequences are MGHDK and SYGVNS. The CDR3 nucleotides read TGTGCCAGCAGTTACTCTGGGACAGGGAGGAACACCGGGGAGCTGTTTTTT. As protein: CASSYSGTGRNTGELFF.

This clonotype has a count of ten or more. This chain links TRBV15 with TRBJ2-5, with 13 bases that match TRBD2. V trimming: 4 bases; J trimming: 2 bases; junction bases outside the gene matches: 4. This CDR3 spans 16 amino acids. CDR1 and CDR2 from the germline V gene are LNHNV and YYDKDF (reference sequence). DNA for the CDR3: TGTGCCACCAGCATTCCGACTAGCGGGGGGCAAGAGACCCAGTACTTC. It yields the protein CATSIPTSGGQETQYF.

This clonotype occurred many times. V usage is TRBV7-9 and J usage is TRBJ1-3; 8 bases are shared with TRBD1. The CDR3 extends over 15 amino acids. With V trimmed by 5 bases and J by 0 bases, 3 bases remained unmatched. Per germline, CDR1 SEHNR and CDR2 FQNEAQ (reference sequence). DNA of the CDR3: TGTGCCAGCAGCCCGGACAGGGCCTCTGGAAACACCATATATTTT. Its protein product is CASSPDRASGNTIYF.

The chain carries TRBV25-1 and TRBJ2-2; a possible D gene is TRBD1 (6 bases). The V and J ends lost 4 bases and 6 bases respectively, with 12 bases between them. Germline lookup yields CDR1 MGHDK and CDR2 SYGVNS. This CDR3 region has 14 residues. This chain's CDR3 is CASSGNRVSGELFF. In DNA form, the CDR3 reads TGTGCCAGCAGTGGAAACAGGGTCTCCGGGGAGCTGTTTTTT.

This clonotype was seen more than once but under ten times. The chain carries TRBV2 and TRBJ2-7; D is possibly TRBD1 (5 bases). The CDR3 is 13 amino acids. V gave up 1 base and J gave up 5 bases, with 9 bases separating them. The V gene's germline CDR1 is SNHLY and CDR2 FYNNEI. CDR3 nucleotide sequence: TGTGCCAGCAGTGAAGACGGACACGACGAGCAGTACTTC. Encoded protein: CASSEDGHDEQYF.

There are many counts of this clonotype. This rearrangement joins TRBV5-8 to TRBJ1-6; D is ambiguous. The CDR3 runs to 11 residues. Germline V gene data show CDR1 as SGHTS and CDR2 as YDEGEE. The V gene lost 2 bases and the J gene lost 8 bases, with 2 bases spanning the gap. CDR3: CASSFDSPLHF. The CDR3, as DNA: TGTGCCAGCAGCTTCGATTCACCCCTCCACTTT.

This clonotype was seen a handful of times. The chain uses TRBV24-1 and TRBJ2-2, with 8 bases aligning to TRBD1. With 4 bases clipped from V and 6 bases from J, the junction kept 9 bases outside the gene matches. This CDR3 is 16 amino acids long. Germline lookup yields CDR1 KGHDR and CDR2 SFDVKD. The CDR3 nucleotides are TGTGCCACCAGTGACTCAGGGGGCGCAGGGCCCGGGGAGCTGTTTTTT. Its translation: CATSDSGGAGPGELFF.

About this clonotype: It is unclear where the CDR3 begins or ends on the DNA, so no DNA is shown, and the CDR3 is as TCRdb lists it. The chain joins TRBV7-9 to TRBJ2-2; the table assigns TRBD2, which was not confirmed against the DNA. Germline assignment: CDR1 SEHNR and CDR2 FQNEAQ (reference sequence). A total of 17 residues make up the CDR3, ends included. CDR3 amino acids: CASSQDPLAFGAGELFF.

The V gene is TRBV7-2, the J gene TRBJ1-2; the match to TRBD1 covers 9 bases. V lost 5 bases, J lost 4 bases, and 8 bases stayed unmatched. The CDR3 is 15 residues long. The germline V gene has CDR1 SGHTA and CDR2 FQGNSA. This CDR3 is CASSPDRGSFYGYTF. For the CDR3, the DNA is TGTGCCAGCAGCCCGGACAGGGGCTCCTTCTATGGCTACACCTTC.

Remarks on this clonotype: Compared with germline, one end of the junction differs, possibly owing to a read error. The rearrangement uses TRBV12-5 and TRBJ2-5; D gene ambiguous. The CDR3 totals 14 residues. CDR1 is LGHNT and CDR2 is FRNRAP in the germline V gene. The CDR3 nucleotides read TGTGCTAGTGGTTTGGCCGACGGGCAAGAGACCCTGTACTTC. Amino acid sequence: CASGLADGQETLYF.

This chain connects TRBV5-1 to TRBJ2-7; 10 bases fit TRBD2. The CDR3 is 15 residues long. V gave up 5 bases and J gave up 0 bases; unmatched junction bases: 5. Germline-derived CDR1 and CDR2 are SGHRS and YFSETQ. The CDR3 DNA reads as TGCGCCAGCAGATCCGGACTAGCGGACTCCTACGAGCAGTACTTC. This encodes CASRSGLADSYEQYF. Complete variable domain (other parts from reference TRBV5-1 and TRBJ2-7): KAGVTQTPRYLIKTRGQQVTLSCSPISGHRSVSWYQQTPGQGLQFLFEYFSETQRNKGNFPGRFSGRQFSNSRSEMNVSTLELGDSALYLCASRSGLADSYEQYFGPGTRLTVT.

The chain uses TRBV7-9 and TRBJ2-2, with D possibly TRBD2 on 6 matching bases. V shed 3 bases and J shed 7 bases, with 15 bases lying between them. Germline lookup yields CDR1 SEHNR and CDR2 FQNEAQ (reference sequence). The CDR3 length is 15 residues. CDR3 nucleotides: TGTGCCAGCAGCTTTTTAGCGCCGGGAGTCGGGGAGCTGTTTTTT. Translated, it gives CASSFLAPGVGELFF. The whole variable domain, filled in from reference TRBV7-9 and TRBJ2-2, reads DTGVSQNPRHKITKRGQNVTFRCDPISEHNRLYWYRQTLGQGPEFLTYFQNEAQLEKSRLLSDRFSAERPKGSFSTLEIQRTEQGDSAMYLCASSFLAPGVGELFFGEGSRLTVL.

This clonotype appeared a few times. CDR3 coding DNA: TGCAGCGTAGGCGGACTAGCGGGACGGAATGAGCAGTTCTTC. Its translation: CSVGGLAGRNEQFF. The rearrangement links TRBV29-1 to TRBJ2-7, with 12 bases aligning to TRBD2. The J call is uncertain, as TRBJ2-1 better fits the DNA end. Germline values: CDR1 SQVTM, CDR2 ANQGSEA. CDR3 size: 14 residues.

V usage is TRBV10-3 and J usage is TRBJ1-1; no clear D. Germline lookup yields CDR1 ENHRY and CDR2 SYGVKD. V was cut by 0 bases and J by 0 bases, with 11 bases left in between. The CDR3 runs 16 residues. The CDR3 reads CAISESPGAMNTEAFF. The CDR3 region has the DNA TGTGCCATCAGTGAGTCGCCCGGAGCCATGAACACTGAAGCTTTCTTT.

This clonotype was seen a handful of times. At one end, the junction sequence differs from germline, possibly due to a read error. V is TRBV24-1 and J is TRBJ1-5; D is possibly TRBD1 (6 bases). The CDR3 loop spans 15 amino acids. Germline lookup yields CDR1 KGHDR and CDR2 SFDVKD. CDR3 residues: CASSPTGLVNQPQHF. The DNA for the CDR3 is TGTGCCAGCAGTCCTACAGGGTTGGTGAATCAGCCCCAGCATTTT.

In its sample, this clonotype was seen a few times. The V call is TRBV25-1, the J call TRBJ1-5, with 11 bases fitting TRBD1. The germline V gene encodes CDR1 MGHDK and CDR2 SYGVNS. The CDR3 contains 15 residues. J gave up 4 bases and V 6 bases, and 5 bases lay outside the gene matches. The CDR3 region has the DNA TGTGCCAGCAGAGTCGGACAGGGGGCGAATCAGCCCCAGCATTTT. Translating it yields CASRVGQGANQPQHF.

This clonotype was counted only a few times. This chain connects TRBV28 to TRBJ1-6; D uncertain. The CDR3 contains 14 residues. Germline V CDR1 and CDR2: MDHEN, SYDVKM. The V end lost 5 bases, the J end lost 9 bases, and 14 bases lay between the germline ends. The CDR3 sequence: CASSRRIIASPLHF. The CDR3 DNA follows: TGTGCCAGCAGTCGGCGGATAATCGCTTCACCCCTCCACTTT.

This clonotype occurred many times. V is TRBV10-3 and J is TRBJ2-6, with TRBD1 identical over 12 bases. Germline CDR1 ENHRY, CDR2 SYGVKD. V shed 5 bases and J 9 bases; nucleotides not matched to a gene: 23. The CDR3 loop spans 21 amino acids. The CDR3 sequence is CAISPIPLVTGTGGPDNVLTF. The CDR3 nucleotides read TGTGCCATCAGTCCCATCCCCTTAGTTACCGGGACAGGGGGCCCAGACAACGTCCTGACTTTC.

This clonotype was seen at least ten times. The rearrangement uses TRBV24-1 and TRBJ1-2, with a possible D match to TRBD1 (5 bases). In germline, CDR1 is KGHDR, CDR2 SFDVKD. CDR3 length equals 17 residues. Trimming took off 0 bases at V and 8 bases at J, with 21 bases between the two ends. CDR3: CATSDLRGTGLGGGYTF. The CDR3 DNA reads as TGTGCCACCAGTGATTTGCGGGGGACGGGACTGGGAGGGGGCTACACCTTC.

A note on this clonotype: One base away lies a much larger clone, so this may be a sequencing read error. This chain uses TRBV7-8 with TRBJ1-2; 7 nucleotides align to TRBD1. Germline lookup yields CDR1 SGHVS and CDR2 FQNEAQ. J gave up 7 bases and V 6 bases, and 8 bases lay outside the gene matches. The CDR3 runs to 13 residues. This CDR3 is CASRPRQGVGYTF. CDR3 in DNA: TGTGCCAGCAGACCACGACAGGGAGTTGGCTACACCTTC.

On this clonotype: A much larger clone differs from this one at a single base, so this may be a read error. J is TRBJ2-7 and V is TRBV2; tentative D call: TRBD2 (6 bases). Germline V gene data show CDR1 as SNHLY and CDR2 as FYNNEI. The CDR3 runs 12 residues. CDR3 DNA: TGTGCCAGCCGGAGGGATTTTTACGAGCAGCACTTC. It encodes CASRRDFYEQHF.

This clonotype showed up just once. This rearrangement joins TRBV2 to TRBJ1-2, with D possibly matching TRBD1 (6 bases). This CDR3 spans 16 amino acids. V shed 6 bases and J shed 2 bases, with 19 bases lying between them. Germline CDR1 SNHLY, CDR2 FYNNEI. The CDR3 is CASSLQGTGFNYGYTF. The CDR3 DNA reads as TGTGCCAGCAGCCTGCAGGGGACCGGGTTCAACTATGGCTACACCTTC.

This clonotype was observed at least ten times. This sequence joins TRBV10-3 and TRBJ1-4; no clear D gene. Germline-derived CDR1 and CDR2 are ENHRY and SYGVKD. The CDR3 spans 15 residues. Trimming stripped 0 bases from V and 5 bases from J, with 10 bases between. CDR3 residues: CAISESRVRNEKLFF. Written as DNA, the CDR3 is TGTGCCATCAGTGAGTCACGGGTTAGAAATGAAAAACTGTTTTTT.

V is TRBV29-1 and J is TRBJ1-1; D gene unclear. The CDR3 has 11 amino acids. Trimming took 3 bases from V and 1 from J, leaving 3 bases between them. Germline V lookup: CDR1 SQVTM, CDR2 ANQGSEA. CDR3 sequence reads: CSVDWNTEAFF. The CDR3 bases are TGCAGCGTTGATTGGAACACTGAAGCTTTCTTT. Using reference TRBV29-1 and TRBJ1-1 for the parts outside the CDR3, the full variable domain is SAVISQKPSRDICQRGTSLTIQCQVDSQVTMMFWYRQQPGQSLTLIATANQGSEATYESGFVIDKFPISRPNLTFSTLTVSNMSPEDSSIYLCSVDWNTEAFFGQGTRLTVV.